The entry below gives a single T cell receptor (beta chain) sequence along with its context. The entry originates in a study of CD8+ T cells in alopecia areata. This CDR3 has 15 residues. V was pared by 0 bases and J by 4 bases, with 12 bases between. Germline V lookup: CDR1 SNHLY, CDR2 FYNNEI. In each case, RNA was isolated and then reverse transcribed into cDNA as the sequencing template. The assay was immunoSEQ multiplex PCR, and TCRdb's table has in-frame clones only and misses some. The top ten hold more than 0.95% of the sample, which has about 140,000 clones, 45% to 60% seen once. The sequenced sample was CD4+ T cells sorted from blood, obtained at week 0. The receptor was isolated from a human donor with alopecia areata. The chain has TRBV2 and TRBJ2-5; D ambiguous. In nucleotides, the CDR3 is TGTGCCAGCAGTGAAGCGAAAGGCGGTCCAGAGACCCAGTACTTC. It specifies CASSEAKGGPETQYF.